This T cell receptor beta chain was found in a study of blood T cells in healthy people across ages. Overall study results and limits: Long-lived and aged donors differed, with more naive CD4+ cells and higher diversity in the long-lived.

This clonotype was seen once. As yet, its antigen is unknown. Mismatch with germline at one junction end may stem from a read error. The individuals who served as donors were healthy Caucasians living in Russia, aged roughly 6 to 95. Per sample, a minimum of 6.5 million PBMCs were isolated. The germline gives CDR1 SGHAT, CDR2 FQNNGV. The CDR3 has 16 amino acids. Next came a second PCR, run for about 7 to 11 cycles, which used a sample-barcoded 5' primer along with a J-beta primer mix. The study obtained at least 3 million CDR3-containing paired-end reads from every sample. TCRdb itself ran the 5' RACE reads through MiXCR, one entry per CDR3 protein. The table lists approximately 730,000 distinct CDR3 sequences, about 53% of them singletons.

This chain connects TRBV11-2 to TRBJ2-1, with D hard to call. The sequenced sample consisted of blood. The source is an older man in good health. The CDR3 sequence: CASSSLAPSSCNEQFF. In DNA form, the CDR3 reads TGTGCCAGCAGCTCTCTCGCGCCGAGCTCCTGCAATGAGCAGTTCTTC.